Sequencing of this TCR beta chain was carried out in a study of shared clonotypes between healthy human individuals. The trim removed 5 bases at V and 2 bases at J, leaving 5 bases unmatched. The CDR3 runs 15 residues. CDR1 PRHDT and CDR2 FYEKMQ come from the germline V gene (reference sequence). Naive-designated CD8 cells lacked CD45RO, were positively enriched for CCR7, and omitted terminally differentiated effector memory CD45RA+ cells. Repertoires were generated with immunoSEQ multiplex PCR, while TCRdb's copy carries only in-frame clones and drops some. This sample has about 2.1 million clones, with 93% found just once.

The chain uses TRBV13 and TRBJ2-7, with 11 bases identical to TRBD1. The sample consisted of naive CD8+ T cells from PBMCs. The clonotype comes from a man aged 18 to 29 in good health. Some clones in this sample may be carry-over from other donors' samples. The CDR3 reads CASSGRTGGPYEQYF. DNA of the CDR3: TGTGCCAGCAGCGGACGGACAGGGGGCCCCTACGAGCAGTACTTC.